The source of this T cell receptor (beta chain) is a study of cytomegalovirus exposure and HLA in healthy donors. In the PCR, 60 Vbeta and 13 Jbeta primers were used. Only in-frame clones appear in the TCRdb table, and some are missing; sequencing was by immunoSEQ multiplex PCR. Of 100,000 to 150,000 clones listed, roughly 80% are singletons. CDR3 size: 12 residues. CDR1 is KGHSH, CDR2 LQKENI, per germline. V was pared by 5 bases and J by 4 bases, with 5 bases between. Findings of the study overall: The study labeled fewer than 200 TCR beta chains cytomegalovirus-associated. Per a prior analysis, the majority of TCR beta V segments were productive roughly 90% or roughly 30% of the time. In terms of immune exposure information, only CMV serostatus was available.

Notes on this clone: The target antigen is unknown.

The sequence was obtained from a woman between 35 and 50 years old in good health and CMV-seropositive. The material sequenced was PBMCs. This chain links TRBV18 with TRBJ1-4; no clear D gene. This CDR3 is CASSSGNEKLFF. The CDR3, as DNA: TGTGCCAGCTCATCGGGTAATGAAAAACTGTTTTTT.